Described below is a single T cell receptor (beta chain) sequence and its context. The V gene lost 1 base and the J gene lost 9 bases, with 16 bases spanning the gap. The CDR3 is 15 residues long. Germline lookup yields CDR1 MGHRA and CDR2 YSYEKL. These data are taken from a study of blood T cell repertoires in COVID-19. Across the whole study: Acute and convalescent COVID-19 specimens originated in the United States, Italy and Spain. PBMCs, B-cell-depleted T cells, or T cells were the source of the cDNA or gDNA that made up the material.

Original handling: From reference gene primer amplification, estimates of nucleated cell counts were derived. Libraries were prepared by immunoSEQ multiplex PCR; TCRdb keeps only in-frame clonotypes and omits some of them. For V, J and clone size, that table is used; D and trimming come from the DNA. The sample has about 190,000 clones, 90% seen once; the top ten hold approximately 0.62%. The chain joins TRBV4-1 to TRBJ1-5; TRBD1 might be the D (6 bases). This clonotype originated in a man aged 50 to 60 with acute or convalescent COVID-19. Material for sequencing was peripheral blood. The CDR3 nucleotides are TGCGCCAGCAGCCAAGGTCACAGGGATGATCGGCCCCAGCATTTT. Translation gives CASSQGHRDDRPQHF.